Shown below are 4 T cell receptor beta chains from a single sample sequenced in a study of blood T cells in healthy people across ages (dated by TCRdb to the mid-2010s). The receptor library was made with 5' RACE. The sample was run on an Illumina HiSeq 2500. A second PCR of roughly 6 to 11 cycles was performed with a sample-barcoded 5' primer and a J-beta primer mix. In TCRdb, the public reads were trimmed at Q25 with fastp and aligned with MiXCR, with productive beta chains retained. Every entry covers one CDR3 protein and lists the most common genes and DNA from its rows. For this sample the table gives 630,000 or so distinct CDR3 sequences, of which approximately 30% were detected only once. Jointly, the top ten make up approximately 14% of the sample. The sample taken for sequencing was blood. The receptors originated from a woman of 80 years or more in good health.

Points on this clonotype: A much larger clone differs from this one at a single base, so this may be a read error. The CDR3 bases are TGTGCCAGCAGCTTAGATGGGTCCTACAATGAGCAGTACTTC. It specifies CASSLDGSYNEQYF. The chain links TRBV11-3 to TRBJ2-7; D call uncertain. CDR1 and CDR2 from the germline V gene are SGHNT and YENEEA. CDR3 size: 14 residues. The V and J ends lost 0 bases and 7 bases respectively, with 13 bases between them.

This clonotype was counted many times. The chain couples TRBV27 to TRBJ2-7; TRBD1 matches 7 bases. Germline V gene lookup returns CDR1 MNHEY and CDR2 SMNVEV (reference sequence). Unmatched junction bases numbered 6, after V lost 3 bases and J lost 4 bases. CDR3 length: 14 residues. CDR3 in amino acids: CASSFVQGNYEQYF. Here the CDR3 DNA reads TGTGCCAGCAGTTTTGTACAGGGGAATTACGAGCAGTACTTC.

The CDR3 region is CASSPGARATYEQYF. CDR3 nucleotide sequence: TGCGCCAGCAGCCCGGGGGCACGAGCTACCTACGAGCAGTACTTC. V gene TRBV4-1 combines with J gene TRBJ2-7; D is possibly TRBD1 or TRBD2 (6 bases each). Germline CDR1 MGHRA, CDR2 YSYEKL. The V end was cut by 4 bases, the J end by 2 bases, with 15 bases between. CDR3 length: 15 amino acids.

With regard to this clonotype: A much larger clone lies one base from this, so it may be a read error. The chain carries TRBV9 and TRBJ1-6, with D unclear. Per germline, CDR1 SGDLS and CDR2 YYNGEE. The CDR3 is 13 amino acids. The CDR3 loop is CASSLTTNSPPHF. The CDR3 nucleotides are TGTGCCAGCAGCCTAACGACTAATTCACCCCCCCACTTT.